This T cell receptor (beta chain) was recovered during a study of blood T cell repertoires in COVID-19. Study at large: The United States, Italy and Spain provided the acute and convalescent COVID-19 samples.

TCRdb's copy holds only in-frame clones and misses some; the assay was immunoSEQ multiplex PCR. The sample has fewer than 250,000 clones; about 85% are singletons. Germline CDR1 reads LNHDA; CDR2 reads SQIVND (reference sequence). This CDR3 comprises 15 residues. V was clipped by 3 bases and J by 3 bases, with 15 bases between them. Individuals aged about 18 to 89 years were recruited from about two dozen US areas. Among Cohort 3 donors, those recovered had two negative PCRs, clearance, or symptom resolution. This rearrangement joins TRBV19 to TRBJ2-7; possible D gene TRBD1, 6 bases. The sequence derives from a man aged 30-40 years who had recovered from COVID-19. Specimen: PBMCs or T cells enriched from blood (not recorded which). The CDR3 bases are TGTGCCAGTAGTATTTTAACTGGGGGCTACTACGAGCAGTACTTC. It encodes CASSILTGGYYEQYF.